These 26 T cell receptor beta chains were all obtained from the same sample, sequenced in a study of cytomegalovirus exposure and HLA in healthy donors. The PCR used 60 Vbeta and 13 Jbeta primers. Method: immunoSEQ multiplex PCR; TCRdb's copy keeps in-frame clones and lacks some. The table has fewer than 200,000 clones, around 80% seen once. The sequencing input was PBMCs. The source is a man aged 40-49 years in good health and CMV-seronegative.

The rearrangement links TRBV5-6 to TRBJ2-5; 9 bases are a match to TRBD1. The closer fit of TRBJ2-7 to the DNA end suggests the J call may be wrong. The CDR3 totals 15 residues. CDR1 and CDR2 (germline): SGHDT, YYEEEE. The CDR3 protein is CASSVGGQGVGEQYF. In nucleotides, the CDR3 is TGTGCCAGCAGCGTGGGGGGACAGGGAGTTGGCGAGCAGTACTTC.

A single count supports this clone. The chain combines TRBV7-9 with TRBJ1-1, with D perhaps matching TRBD1 (6 bases). The CDR3 runs 15 residues. V was cut by 5 bases and J by 4 bases, with 17 bases left in between. Germline V gives CDR1 SEHNR, CDR2 FQNEAQ (reference sequence). The CDR3 sequence is CASSARGGRGTEAFF. DNA for the CDR3: TGTGCCAGCAGCGCAAGGGGGGGTCGGGGCACTGAAGCTTTCTTT.

V and J are TRBV7-6 and TRBJ1-5; TRBD1 matches at 7 bases. Germline-derived CDR1 and CDR2 are SGHVS and FNYEAQ. The CDR3 length is 17 residues. With V trimmed by 1 base and J by 3 bases, 9 bases remained unmatched. The CDR3 reads CASSLGPGQFFNQPQHF. The CDR3, as DNA: TGTGCCAGCAGCTTAGGTCCGGGACAGTTTTTCAATCAGCCCCAGCATTTT.

This clone was recorded a few times. The chain uses TRBV30 and TRBJ1-2; 7 positions match TRBD1. The V gene's germline CDR1 is GTSNPN and CDR2 SVGIG (reference sequence). The CDR3 length is 15 residues. V shed 1 base and J 5 bases; nucleotides not matched to a gene: 10. This CDR3 is CAWSGTGAPAYGYTF. CDR3 bases: TGTGCCTGGAGTGGGACAGGAGCCCCAGCGTATGGCTACACCTTC.

The chain employs TRBV19 and TRBJ1-1; 9 bases align to TRBD1. The CDR3 sequence is 13 residues long. Germline V gene sequence: CDR1 LNHDA, CDR2 SQIVND (reference sequence). V shed 3 bases, J shed 8 bases, and the junction held 4 bases outside the gene matches. CDR3 coding DNA: TGTGCCAGTAGTATTACAGGGGGCGTGGAAGCTTTCTTT. It codes for CASSITGGVEAFF.

V gene TRBV11-1 combines with J gene TRBJ1-2; no clear D. V lost 0 bases and J 4 bases, leaving 15 bases between the germline ends. The CDR3 consists of 16 residues. Germline values: CDR1 SGHAT, CDR2 FQDESV (reference sequence). The DNA of the CDR3 is TGTGCCAGCAGCTTAGCGGCGGCTCCTTCGTTCTATGGCTACACCTTC. This gives the protein CASSLAAAPSFYGYTF.

This clone has more than one count but fewer than ten. The rearrangement links TRBV7-9 to TRBJ2-2; 7 nucleotides align to TRBD1. V dropped 2 bases and J dropped 10; count of bases not matched to a gene: 13. Germline V gives CDR1 SEHNR, CDR2 FQNEAQ (reference sequence). The CDR3 runs to 16 residues. The CDR3 bases are TGTGCCAGCAGCTTAAGACCGGGACAGAAGAAAGAGGAGCTGTTTTTT. This sequence encodes CASSLRPGQKKEELFF.

This chain links TRBV7-2 with TRBJ2-7, with a possible D match to TRBD1 (5 bases). Per the germline V gene, CDR1 is SGHTA and CDR2 is FQGNSA. CDR3 size: 13 residues. V shed 6 bases and J shed 2 bases, with 11 bases lying between them. The CDR3 DNA sequence: TGTGCCAGCAGTCCGACAGCCGCCTACGAGCAGTACTTC. Translated, it gives CASSPTAAYEQYF.

This clone was seen only once. J is TRBJ1-6 and V is TRBV5-1, with TRBD1 matching 7 bases. Germline-derived CDR1 and CDR2 are SGHRS and YFSETQ. The CDR3 is 14 amino acids. V lost 4 bases, J lost 6 bases, and 4 bases stayed unmatched. The CDR3 sequence: CASSQGDTNSPLHF. CDR3 in DNA: TGCGCCAGCAGCCAGGGGGATACTAATTCACCCCTCCACTTT.

V usage is TRBV5-1 and J usage is TRBJ1-2; D is possibly TRBD1 (5 bases). The germline V gene encodes CDR1 SGHRS and CDR2 YFSETQ. Trimming took off 0 bases at V and 5 bases at J, with 8 bases between the two ends. This CDR3 is 13 amino acids long. The CDR3 here is CASSLDRPYGYTF. The CDR3, as DNA: TGCGCCAGCAGCTTGGACAGGCCGTATGGCTACACCTTC.

The V call is TRBV27, the J call TRBJ2-1; 7 nucleotides line up with TRBD1. This CDR3 has 13 residues. The germline gives CDR1 MNHEY, CDR2 SMNVEV (reference sequence). Trimming at V came to 8 bases and at J to 4 bases, leaving 5 bases not matched to a gene. The CDR3 loop is CASLRQGYNEQFF. The CDR3 DNA reads TGTGCCAGCCTAAGACAGGGATACAATGAGCAGTTCTTC.

This clone has a single count. The V gene is TRBV7-6, the J gene TRBJ1-1; maybe TRBD1 (6 bases). CDR3 length: 14 residues. The V end was cut by 5 bases, the J end by 4 bases, with 14 bases between. Germline CDR1 SGHVS, CDR2 FNYEAQ. CDR3 in amino acids: CASSPRGGGTEAFF. The CDR3 nucleotides read TGTGCCAGCAGCCCCCGGGGGGGCGGCACTGAAGCTTTCTTT.

This clone was seen a handful of times. The chain combines TRBV28 with TRBJ1-1; tentative D call: TRBD1 (6 bases). There are 14 residues in the CDR3. CDR1 is MDHEN and CDR2 is SYDVKM in the germline V gene. The germline V and J ends were trimmed by 5 bases and 4 bases, with 14 bases remaining between them. CDR3 DNA: TGTGCCAGCAGTGCCTACAGGGTTACCACTGAAGCTTTCTTT. This gives the protein CASSAYRVTTEAFF. Together with reference TRBV28 and TRBJ1-1, the CDR3 gives the full variable domain: DVKVTQSSRYLVKRTGEKVFLECVQDMDHENMFWYRQDPGLGLRLIYFSYDVKMKEKGDIPEGYSVSREKKERFSLILESASTNQTSMYLCASSAYRVTTEAFFGQGTRLTVV.

This rearrangement joins TRBV19 to TRBJ1-4, with TRBD1 matching 8 bases. The germline V gene has CDR1 LNHDA and CDR2 SQIVND (reference sequence). Trimming took 9 bases from V and 14 from J; bases not matched to a gene: 14. This CDR3 comprises 13 residues. The CDR3 here is CASSFDRGSRLFF. CDR3 nucleotides: TGTGCCAGCTCTTTCGACAGGGGCTCGAGGCTGTTTTTT.

V and J are TRBV18 and TRBJ2-5; the match to TRBD1 covers 8 bases. The CDR3 consists of 15 residues. With V trimmed by 4 bases and J by 4 bases, 8 bases remained unmatched. Per the germline V gene, CDR1 is KGHSH and CDR2 is LQKENI. The CDR3 coding sequence is TGTGCCAGCTCACAGCGTCAGGGGGCTTCAGAGACCCAGTACTTC. As protein: CASSQRQGASETQYF.

The chain couples TRBV7-3 to TRBJ2-7; D is perhaps TRBD2 (6 bases). There are 15 residues in the CDR3. Germline V gene lookup returns CDR1 SGHTA and CDR2 FQGTGA. Trimming shortened V by 5 bases and J by 5 bases, and 19 bases separated the two germline ends. The CDR3: CASSPQGGVWHEQYF. CDR3 nucleotide sequence: TGTGCCAGCAGCCCTCAGGGAGGAGTTTGGCACGAGCAGTACTTC.

The chain combines TRBV28 with TRBJ2-4; D might be TRBD1 (6 bases). Germline CDR1 MDHEN, CDR2 SYDVKM. V gave up 5 bases and J gave up 0 bases, with 17 bases separating them. This CDR3 contains 17 residues. CDR3 bases: TGTGCCAGCAGTAAACACCGGGACACCTTAGCCAAAAACATTCAGTACTTC. Residues: CASSKHRDTLAKNIQYF.

V gene TRBV13 combines with J gene TRBJ2-7; perhaps TRBD2 as D (6 bases). Trimming pared 4 bases from V and 6 bases from J, leaving 13 bases between. Germline-derived CDR1 and CDR2 are PRHDT and FYEKMQ (reference sequence). CDR3 length equals 13 residues. The CDR3 spells CASSYSRGSEQYF. The CDR3 region has the DNA TGTGCCAGCAGCTACTCGCGGGGAAGCGAGCAGTACTTC.

This clone was detected only once. The V gene is TRBV7-8, the J gene TRBJ2-7; D unclear. Trimming removed 5 bases from V and 4 bases from J, with 12 bases in between. Germline-derived CDR1 and CDR2 are SGHVS and FQNEAQ. The CDR3 has 13 amino acids. The DNA for the CDR3 is TGTGCCAGCAGCCTCCCTCCGCGGTACGAGCAGTACTTC. It translates to CASSLPPRYEQYF.

The V call is TRBV7-3, the J call TRBJ2-3; TRBD2 might be the D (6 bases). V lost 5 bases and J 2 bases, leaving 14 bases between the germline ends. The CDR3 contains 15 residues. Looked up from germline, CDR1 is SGHTA and CDR2 is FQGTGA. The CDR3 DNA reads TGTGCCAGCAGCGAAGCGGGCTGGAACACAGATACGCAGTATTTT. Protein sequence: CASSEAGWNTDTQYF.

The rearrangement uses TRBV14 and TRBJ2-4, with TRBD1 as a possible D gene (6 bases). The CDR3 loop spans 15 amino acids. The ends were cut back, 3 bases at V and 8 bases at J, with 17 bases in the middle. From germline, CDR1 is SGHDN and CDR2 FVKESK. In DNA form, the CDR3 reads TGTGCCAGCAGCCATACAGGGTCGTTCGGGGACATTCAGTACTTC. Residues: CASSHTGSFGDIQYF. The whole variable domain, filled in from reference TRBV14 and TRBJ2-4, reads EAGVTQFPSHSVIEKGQTVTLRCDPISGHDNLYWYRRVMGKEIKFLLHFVKESKQDESGMPNNRFLAERTGGTYSTLKVQPAELEDSGVYFCASSHTGSFGDIQYFGAGTRLSVL.

The genes are TRBV7-9 and TRBJ1-1; possibly TRBD1 for D (6 bases). The CDR3 spans 14 residues. V lost 7 bases, J lost 0 bases, and 12 bases lay in between. Germline loops: CDR1 SEHNR, CDR2 FQNEAQ (reference sequence). CDR3 loop: CASNLAGVNTEAFF. CDR3 coding DNA: TGTGCCAGCAATCTTGCAGGGGTGAACACTGAAGCTTTCTTT.

V gene TRBV28 combines with J gene TRBJ2-5; 8 bases are shared with TRBD1. This CDR3 contains 16 residues. From germline, CDR1 is MDHEN and CDR2 SYDVKM. The V and J ends lost 8 bases and 0 bases, in that order; junction bases with no gene match: 11. This chain's CDR3 is CASARYRGAHQETQYF. DNA of the CDR3: TGTGCCAGCGCAAGATACAGGGGGGCACACCAAGAGACCCAGTACTTC. Full variable domain (missing parts from reference TRBV28 and TRBJ2-5): DVKVTQSSRYLVKRTGEKVFLECVQDMDHENMFWYRQDPGLGLRLIYFSYDVKMKEKGDIPEGYSVSREKKERFSLILESASTNQTSMYLCASARYRGAHQETQYFGPGTRLLVL.

This clone was detected only a few times. V and J are TRBV11-1 and TRBJ2-5; TRBD2 agrees at 8 bases. Germline assignment: CDR1 SGHAT and CDR2 FQDESV (reference sequence). This CDR3 contains 14 residues. V lost 1 base and J lost 5; bases outside the gene matches: 3. The CDR3 region is CASSLVLADETQYF. CDR3 in DNA: TGTGCCAGCAGCTTAGTACTAGCGGATGAGACCCAGTACTTC.

The chain employs TRBV10-3 and TRBJ1-6, with 8 bases matching TRBD1. Germline V CDR1 and CDR2: ENHRY, SYGVKD. With 8 bases clipped from V and 10 bases from J, the junction kept 19 bases outside the gene matches. The CDR3 has 17 amino acids. The chain's CDR3 is CAIGTGTGWTTGSPLHF. The DNA of the CDR3 is TGTGCCATCGGGACCGGGACAGGATGGACCACAGGGTCACCCCTCCACTTT.

The V call is TRBV7-9, the J call TRBJ2-7; D might be TRBD1 (7 bases). V gave up 5 bases and J gave up 1 base, with 9 bases separating them. The V gene's germline CDR1 is SEHNR and CDR2 FQNEAQ (reference sequence). This CDR3 region has 13 residues. The CDR3 DNA is TGTGCCAGCAGCCCAGGGGGGTCCTACGAGCAGTACTTC. Protein: CASSPGGSYEQYF.